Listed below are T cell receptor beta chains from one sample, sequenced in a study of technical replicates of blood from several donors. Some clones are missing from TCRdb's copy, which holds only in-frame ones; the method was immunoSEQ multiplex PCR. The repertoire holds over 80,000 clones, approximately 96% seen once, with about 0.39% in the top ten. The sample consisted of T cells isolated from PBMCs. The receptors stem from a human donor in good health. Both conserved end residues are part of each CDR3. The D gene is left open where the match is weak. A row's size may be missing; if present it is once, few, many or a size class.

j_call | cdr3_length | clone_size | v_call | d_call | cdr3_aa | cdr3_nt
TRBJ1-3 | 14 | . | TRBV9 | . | CASSVGGLGNTIYF | TGTGCCAGCAGCGTTGGAGGTCTTGGAAACACCATATATTTT
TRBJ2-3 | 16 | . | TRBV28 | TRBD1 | CASSLWGQGAGDTQYF | TGTGCCAGCAGTTTATGGGGACAGGGGGCAGGAGATACGCAGTATTTT
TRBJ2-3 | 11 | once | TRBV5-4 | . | CASSLGGTQYF | TGTGCCAGCAGCTTGGGAGGTACGCAGTATTTT
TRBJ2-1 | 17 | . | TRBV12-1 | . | CASSTRTSGSTYNEQFF | TGTGCCAGCAGCACGAGGACTAGCGGGAGCACTTACAATGAGCAGTTCTTC
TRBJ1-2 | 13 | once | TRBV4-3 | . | CASSLDSFYGYTF | TGCGCCAGCAGCCTGGACAGCTTCTATGGCTACACCTTC
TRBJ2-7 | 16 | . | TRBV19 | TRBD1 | CASSFMVGQGEHEQYF | TGTGCCAGTAGCTTCATGGTTGGACAGGGGGAACACGAGCAGTACTTC
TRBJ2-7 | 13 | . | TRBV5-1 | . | CASSLGRGNEQYF | TGCGCCAGCAGCTTGGGCAGGGGCAACGAGCAGTACTTC
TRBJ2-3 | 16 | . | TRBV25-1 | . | CASSEYLAVEPDTQYF | TGTGCCAGCAGTGAATATCTGGCGGTCGAGCCAGATACGCAGTATTTT
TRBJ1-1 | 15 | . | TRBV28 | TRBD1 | CASSFGDRGNTEAFF | TGTGCCAGCAGTTTCGGGGACAGGGGGAACACTGAAGCTTTCTTT
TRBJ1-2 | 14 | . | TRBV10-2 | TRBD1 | CASSELAGGGGYTF | TGCGCCAGCAGTGAGCTGGCAGGGGGAGGTGGCTACACCTTC
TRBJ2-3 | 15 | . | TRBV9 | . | CASSVARLSTDTQYF | TGTGCCAGCAGCGTTGCGCGGCTGTCCACAGATACGCAGTATTTT
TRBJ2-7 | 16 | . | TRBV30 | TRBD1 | CAWSVLRTGGTYEQYF | TGTGCCTGGAGTGTACTTAGGACAGGGGGGACCTACGAGCAGTACTTC
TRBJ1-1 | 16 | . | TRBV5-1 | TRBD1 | CASSLERARGRTEAFF | TGCGCCAGCAGCTTGGAGCGTGCCAGGGGGCGGACTGAAGCTTTCTTT
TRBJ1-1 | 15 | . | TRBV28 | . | CASSPLTQINTEAFF | TGTGCCAGCAGTCCGCTCACCCAGATCAACACTGAAGCTTTCTTT
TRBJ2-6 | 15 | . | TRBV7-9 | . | CASSFPPSGANVLTF | TGTGCCAGCAGCTTTCCCCCTTCTGGGGCCAACGTCCTGACTTTC
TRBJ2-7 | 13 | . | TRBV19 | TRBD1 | CASSTTDRQGRYF | TGTGCCAGTAGTACTACGGATAGACAGGGGAGGTACTTC
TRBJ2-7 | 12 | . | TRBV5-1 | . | CASSLRRDEQYF | TGCGCCAGCAGCTTGCGCCGGGACGAGCAGTACTTC
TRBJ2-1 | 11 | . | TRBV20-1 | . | CSASIGDEQFF | TGCAGTGCTTCCATCGGAGATGAGCAGTTCTTC
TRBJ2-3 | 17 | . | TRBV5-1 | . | CASSLEDSLKGADTQYF | TGCGCCAGCAGCTTGGAGGACAGCCTTAAGGGTGCAGATACGCAGTATTTT
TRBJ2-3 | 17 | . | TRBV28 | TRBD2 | CASSFPLAGRSTDTQYF | TGTGCCAGCAGTTTCCCTTTAGCGGGAAGAAGCACAGATACGCAGTATTTT
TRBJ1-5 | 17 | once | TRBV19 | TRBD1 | CASTRGQGFRSNQPQHF | TGTGCCAGTACTAGGGGACAGGGTTTCAGGAGCAATCAGCCCCAGCATTTT
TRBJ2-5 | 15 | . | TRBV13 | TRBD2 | CASSSRISGRETQYF | TGTGCCAGCAGCTCCCGTATTAGCGGGAGAGAGACCCAGTACTTC
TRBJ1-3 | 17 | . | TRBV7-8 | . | CASSLGGRFGSGNTIYF | TGTGCCAGCAGCTTAGGTGGCAGATTTGGCTCTGGAAACACCATATATTTT
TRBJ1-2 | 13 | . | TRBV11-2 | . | CASSPEGFYGYTF | TGTGCCAGCAGCCCTGAGGGATTCTATGGCTACACCTTC
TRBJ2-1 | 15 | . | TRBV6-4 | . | CASGSQRASYNEQFF | TGTGCCAGCGGCTCCCAGCGGGCTTCCTACAATGAGCAGTTCTTC
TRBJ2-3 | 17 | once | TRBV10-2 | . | CASSELGGRDRTDTQYF | TGCGCCAGCAGTGAGCTGGGGGGGCGGGACCGCACAGATACGCAGTATTTT
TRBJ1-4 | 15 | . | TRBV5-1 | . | CASSSILGQGEKLFF | TGCGCCAGCAGCTCGATTCTGGGCCAGGGGGAAAAACTGTTTTTT
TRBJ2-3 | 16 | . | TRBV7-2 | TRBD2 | CASSSRTSGSTDTQYF | TGTGCCAGCAGCTCCAGGACTAGCGGGAGCACAGATACGCAGTATTTT
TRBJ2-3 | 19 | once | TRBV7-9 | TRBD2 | CASSLRTSGRALHTDTQYF | TGTGCCAGCAGCCTACGAACTAGCGGGAGGGCCCTTCACACAGATACGCAGTATTTT
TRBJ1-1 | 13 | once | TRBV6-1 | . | CASGRGGDTEAFF | TGTGCCAGCGGACGGGGGGGAGATACTGAAGCTTTCTTT
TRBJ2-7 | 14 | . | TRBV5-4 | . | CAIDGTPRICEQYF | TGTGCCATCGACGGGACACCGCGGATCTGCGAGCAGTACTTC
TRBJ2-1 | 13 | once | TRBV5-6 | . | CASSFDRGPEQFF | TGTGCCAGCAGCTTCGACCGGGGTCCTGAGCAGTTCTTC
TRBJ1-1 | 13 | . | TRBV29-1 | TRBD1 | CSAYRGDYTEAFF | TGCAGCGCGTACAGGGGGGATTACACTGAAGCTTTCTTT
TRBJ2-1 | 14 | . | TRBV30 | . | CAWSVLEIHNEQFF | TGTGCCTGGAGTGTACTTGAGATTCACAATGAGCAGTTCTTC
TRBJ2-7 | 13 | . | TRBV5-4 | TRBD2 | CASSSLPGGEQYF | TGTGCCAGCAGCTCGTTGCCGGGGGGCGAGCAGTACTTC
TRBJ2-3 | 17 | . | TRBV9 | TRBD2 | CASSAFLAGGSTDTQYF | TGTGCCAGCAGCGCCTTTCTAGCGGGAGGGTCAACAGATACGCAGTATTTT
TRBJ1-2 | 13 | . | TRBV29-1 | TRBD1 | CSVTKGQGDGYTF | TGCAGCGTTACGAAGGGACAGGGGGATGGCTACACCTTC
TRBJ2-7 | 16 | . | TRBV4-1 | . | CASSQGRGLWVYEQYF | TGCGCCAGCAGCCAAGGACGAGGGTTATGGGTTTACGAGCAGTACTTC
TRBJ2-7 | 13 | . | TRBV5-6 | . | CASSLLEAYEQYF | TGTGCCAGCAGCCTCCTGGAGGCCTACGAGCAGTACTTC
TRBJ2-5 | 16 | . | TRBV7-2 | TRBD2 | CASSLLAGGGFETQYF | TGTGCCAGCAGCTTACTAGCGGGAGGGGGTTTTGAGACCCAGTACTTC
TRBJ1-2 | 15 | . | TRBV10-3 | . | CAISELVIGSAGYTF | TGTGCCATCAGTGAGTTGGTGATAGGGAGCGCAGGCTACACCTTC
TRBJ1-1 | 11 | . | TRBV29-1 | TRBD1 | CSVGTGLEAFF | TGCAGCGTGGGGACAGGCCTTGAAGCTTTCTTT
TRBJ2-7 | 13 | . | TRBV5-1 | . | CASSPGTYYEQYF | TGCGCCAGCAGCCCCGGGACTTACTACGAGCAGTACTTC
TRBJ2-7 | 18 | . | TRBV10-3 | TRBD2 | CAISEPITSTSEFYEQYF | TGTGCCATCAGTGAGCCTATTACATCGACTAGCGAGTTCTACGAGCAGTACTTC
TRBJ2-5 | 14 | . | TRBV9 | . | CASSTTQGGETQYF | TGTGCCAGCAGCACCACACAGGGGGGGGAGACCCAGTACTTC
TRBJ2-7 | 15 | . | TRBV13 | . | CASSLGVGVQPEQYF | TGTGCCAGCAGCTTAGGTGTGGGAGTCCAACCCGAGCAGTACTTC
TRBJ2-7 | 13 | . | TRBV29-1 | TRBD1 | CSVRTGDSYEQYF | TGCAGCGTTCGGACAGGGGATTCCTACGAGCAGTACTTC